Below are 21 T cell receptor beta chains sequenced from a single sample in a study of T cell responses to AZD1222 COVID-19 vaccine. TCRdb keeps only in-frame clones here, not all; method: immunoSEQ multiplex PCR. The sample holds about 130,000 clones, more than 75% seen once. Here the sequenced sample was peripheral blood, taken 28 days after the second AZD1222 dose. The receptors shown here come from an adult who received the AZD1222 COVID-19 vaccine.

The chain links TRBV10-3 to TRBJ2-1; unclear D gene. From germline, CDR1 is ENHRY and CDR2 SYGVKD. The CDR3 length is 14 residues. V gave up 3 bases and J gave up 6 bases, with 12 bases separating them. CDR3 loop: CAISDRLEVNEQFF. The CDR3 nucleotides read TGTGCCATCAGTGATAGGCTCGAAGTCAATGAGCAGTTCTTC.

The chain is built from TRBV2 and TRBJ2-2, with TRBD1 as a possible D gene (6 bases). The germline V and J ends were trimmed by 9 bases and 5 bases, with 19 bases remaining between them. Germline CDR1 is SNHLY and CDR2 is FYNNEI. CDR3 length: 15 amino acids. The CDR3 here is CASTTAGARTGELFF. In DNA, the CDR3 is TGTGCCAGTACCACGGCAGGGGCGCGGACCGGGGAGCTGTTTTTT.

The chain is built from TRBV19 and TRBJ1-1; TRBD1 aligns across 7 bases. The germline V gene encodes CDR1 LNHDA and CDR2 SQIVND (reference sequence). The junction had 6 bases not matched to a gene; V was cut back by 5 bases and J by 0 bases. The CDR3 consists of 15 residues. The CDR3 DNA reads TGTGCCAGTAGTTCGACAGGGCTAATGAACACTGAAGCTTTCTTT. It translates to CASSSTGLMNTEAFF. The full variable domain, in which reference TRBV19 and TRBJ1-1 provide the parts outside the CDR3, is DGGITQSPKYLFRKEGQNVTLSCEQNLNHDAMYWYRQDPGQGLRLIYYSQIVNDFQKGDIAEGYSVSREKKESFPLTVTSAQKNPTAFYLCASSSTGLMNTEAFFGQGTRLTVV.

V gene TRBV5-1 combines with J gene TRBJ2-2; D unclear. This CDR3 contains 11 residues. Trimming took 1 base from V and 8 from J, leaving 3 bases between them. Germline CDR1 SGHRS, CDR2 YFSETQ. Written as DNA, the CDR3 is TGCGCCAGCAGCTTGATTGGGGAGCTGTTTTTT. It translates to CASSLIGELFF.

V gene TRBV5-1 combines with J gene TRBJ2-7; TRBD1 aligns across 7 bases. V trimming: 0 bases; J trimming: 2 bases; junction bases outside the gene matches: 8. Germline V gene sequence: CDR1 SGHRS, CDR2 YFSETQ. The CDR3 length is 16 residues. CDR3 sequence reads: CASSLGGTALAYEQYF. The CDR3 coding sequence is TGCGCCAGCAGCTTGGGGGGGACAGCCCTCGCCTACGAGCAGTACTTC.

V gene TRBV5-1 combines with J gene TRBJ2-7, with 14 bases that match TRBD2. The CDR3 is 14 amino acids. J lost 4 bases, V lost 8 bases, and 5 bases had no gene match. Germline V gene lookup returns CDR1 SGHRS and CDR2 YFSETQ. The CDR3 spells CASGWTSGGYEQYF. The CDR3 DNA sequence: TGCGCCAGTGGCTGGACTAGCGGGGGGTACGAGCAGTACTTC. Full variable domain (outside the CDR3, taken from reference TRBV5-1 and TRBJ2-7): KAGVTQTPRYLIKTRGQQVTLSCSPISGHRSVSWYQQTPGQGLQFLFEYFSETQRNKGNFPGRFSGRQFSNSRSEMNVSTLELGDSALYLCASGWTSGGYEQYFGPGTRLTVT.

The chain has TRBV24-1 and TRBJ2-2; 9 bases agree with TRBD1. The ends lost 5 bases at V and 5 bases at J; junction bases unmatched: 8. There are 16 residues in the CDR3. Germline V gives CDR1 KGHDR, CDR2 SFDVKD. CDR3 protein: CATSAVGQGSTGELFF. The DNA of the CDR3 is TGTGCCACCAGTGCCGTGGGACAGGGTTCGACCGGGGAGCTGTTTTTT.

This chain links TRBV20-1 with TRBJ1-2; TRBD1 might be the D (5 bases). Germline values: CDR1 DFQATT, CDR2 SNEGSKA (reference sequence). The CDR3 sequence is 15 residues long. Deletions cut 3 bases from V and 3 bases from J, with 17 bases between. CDR3 residues: CSASVRSVRDYGYTF. CDR3 sequence (DNA): TGCAGTGCTAGTGTTCGCAGTGTCAGGGACTATGGCTACACCTTC.

This chain connects TRBV27 to TRBJ2-2; 9 bases agree with TRBD2. The CDR3 loop spans 15 amino acids. J was trimmed by 4 bases and V by 4 bases; bases with no gene match: 4. The germline V gene has CDR1 MNHEY and CDR2 SMNVEV (reference sequence). The CDR3 here is CASSSAGGPTGELFF. The CDR3 nucleotides are TGTGCCAGCAGTTCCGCGGGAGGGCCCACCGGGGAGCTGTTTTTT.

This rearrangement joins TRBV18 to TRBJ2-2; 8 nucleotides line up with TRBD1. With V trimmed by 3 bases and J by 5 bases, 11 bases remained unmatched. Germline assignment: CDR1 KGHSH and CDR2 LQKENI. The CDR3 length is 17 residues. CDR3 amino acids: CASSPTLRTGRTGELFF. CDR3 sequence (DNA): TGTGCCAGCTCACCGACCCTACGGACAGGGAGGACCGGGGAGCTGTTTTTT.

CDR3 nucleotides: TGTGCCAGCAGCTTAGAAAAGGGCAGCGAGCAGTACTTC. Protein sequence: CASSLEKGSEQYF. V usage is TRBV11-2 and J usage is TRBJ2-7; no clear D. The CDR3 is made up of 13 amino acids. The germline gives CDR1 SGHAT, CDR2 FQNNGV. With 0 bases removed from V and 6 bases from J, the gap between germline ends came to 9 bases.

This chain uses TRBV27 with TRBJ2-7; TRBD2 matches at 10 bases. The V segment lost 1 base and the J segment 6 bases; nucleotides outside the gene matches: 12. In germline, CDR1 is MNHEY, CDR2 SMNVEV (reference sequence). CDR3 length: 17 amino acids. Written as DNA, the CDR3 is TGTGCCAGCAGTTTATTAAGGGCTAGCGGGAGACGGGGCGAGCAGTACTTC. Encoded protein: CASSLLRASGRRGEQYF.

V and J are TRBV30 and TRBJ2-1; 7 bases fit TRBD1. This CDR3 has 15 residues. Looked up from germline, CDR1 is GTSNPN and CDR2 is SVGIG (reference sequence). J lost 9 bases, V lost 0 bases, and 11 bases had no gene match. This CDR3 is CAWSVLEGAFGEQFF. The CDR3 DNA reads TGTGCCTGGAGTGTACTAGAGGGGGCCTTTGGTGAGCAGTTCTTC.

The chain joins TRBV28 to TRBJ2-7, with 13 bases matching TRBD2. Per the germline V gene, CDR1 is MDHEN and CDR2 is SYDVKM. Trimming removed 3 bases from V and 5 bases from J; junction bases left unmatched: 10. The length of the CDR3 is 17 residues. The CDR3 DNA sequence: TGTGCCAGCAGTTTCACCACTAGCGGGAGGGTTATGAACGAGCAGTACTTC. Protein product: CASSFTTSGRVMNEQYF. The full variable domain, with the rest looked up from reference TRBV28 and TRBJ2-7, is DVKVTQSSRYLVKRTGEKVFLECVQDMDHENMFWYRQDPGLGLRLIYFSYDVKMKEKGDIPEGYSVSREKKERFSLILESASTNQTSMYLCASSFTTSGRVMNEQYFGPGTRLTVT.

This chain links TRBV6-6 with TRBJ2-7, with TRBD1 matching 11 bases. Germline V gene sequence: CDR1 MNHNY, CDR2 SVGAGI (reference sequence). This CDR3 is 15 amino acids long. Germline trimming cut 5 bases from V and 0 bases from J; bases unmatched to any gene: 3. CDR3 DNA sequence: TGTGCCAGCAGTAAAGGACAGGGGGCCTCCTACGAGCAGTACTTC. Its protein product is CASSKGQGASYEQYF.

V and J are TRBV18 and TRBJ2-7, with 7 bases aligning to TRBD1. The CDR3 spans 15 residues. Germline-derived CDR1 and CDR2 are KGHSH and LQKENI. V gave up 3 bases and J gave up 7 bases; unmatched junction bases: 12. This CDR3 is CASSPDRTYTREQYF. The CDR3, as DNA: TGTGCCAGCTCACCGGACAGGACTTACACTAGGGAGCAGTACTTC.

There are a few counts of this clone. The rearrangement links TRBV2 to TRBJ2-7, with 9 positions matching TRBD1. The germline V gene encodes CDR1 SNHLY and CDR2 FYNNEI. V gave up 9 bases and J gave up 3 bases; unmatched junction bases: 9. This CDR3 contains 14 residues. CDR3 nucleotides: TGTGCCAGTAGGACCGGGACAGGGTTCTACGAGCAGTACTTC. This encodes CASRTGTGFYEQYF.

The genes are TRBV2 and TRBJ2-2; the D gene is possibly TRBD1 (6 bases). Trimming left V 7 bases short and J 4 bases short, with 13 bases between. Germline CDR1 is SNHLY and CDR2 is FYNNEI. The length of the CDR3 is 14 residues. The CDR3 DNA sequence: TGTGCCAGCATTGGGCAGGGGATCACCGGGGAGCTGTTTTTT. This sequence encodes CASIGQGITGELFF.

This rearrangement joins TRBV14 to TRBJ1-6, with a possible D match to TRBD1 (6 bases). The germline gives CDR1 SGHDN, CDR2 FVKESK. V lost 2 bases to trimming and J lost 9 bases, with 11 bases between them. The CDR3 covers 14 residues. The CDR3 coding sequence is TGTGCCAGCAGCCAACAGGGGAGCGGTTCACCCCTCCACTTT. Translating gives CASSQQGSGSPLHF.

The CDR3 is CASSLSGSGETQYF. CDR3 DNA sequence: TGTGCCAGCAGCTTAAGCGGGAGCGGGGAGACCCAGTACTTC. V usage is TRBV7-9 and J usage is TRBJ2-5, with 8 positions matching TRBD2. The V segment lost 2 bases and the J segment 5 bases; nucleotides outside the gene matches: 4. The CDR3 is 14 amino acids. The germline V gene has CDR1 SEHNR and CDR2 FQNEAQ (reference sequence).

The rearrangement joins TRBV5-1 to TRBJ1-6; 8 bases line up with TRBD1. J was trimmed by 9 bases and V by 1 base; bases with no gene match: 9. Germline CDR1 and CDR2: SGHRS and YFSETQ. The CDR3 contains 16 residues. For the CDR3, the DNA is TGCGCCAGCAGCTTGTCGTCCCCCGGACAGGGTTCACCCCTCCACTTT. This codes for CASSLSSPGQGSPLHF.